One TCR beta chain is described in this entry. The antigen is unknown. This record comes from a study of identifying expanded T cells in peripheral blood. Study results and caveats: Differentially abundant clones: 1 to 1.5 between replicates, about 15 at two to three weeks, 19 at four.

Produced via immunoSEQ multiplex PCR; TCRdb's table is partial and in-frame only. This sample carries around 94,000 clones, roughly 81% of them seen once, and the ten largest clones take roughly 4.4%. The V and J ends lost 0 bases and 5 bases respectively, with 12 bases between them. In germline, CDR1 is LNHNV, CDR2 YYDKDF (reference sequence). CDR3 length equals 15 residues. This chain links TRBV15 with TRBJ2-3; D is perhaps TRBD1 (5 bases). The sequencing input was blood. This clonotype originated in a person aged 18 to 70 in good health. The CDR3, as DNA: TGTGCCACCAGCAGAGAGAAAGGGGCAGGAGATACGCAGTATTTT. Its protein is CATSREKGAGDTQYF.